This T cell receptor beta chain is drawn from a study of blood T cells in healthy people across ages. Across the study: For every two T cells, template switching captured about one barcoded beta molecule.

The V gene's germline CDR1 is DFQATT and CDR2 SNEGSKA (reference sequence). V dropped 6 bases and J dropped 4 bases, with 13 bases sitting between them. This CDR3 has 13 amino acids. A second PCR of about 6 to 12 cycles used a sample-barcoded 5' primer and a J-beta primer mix. Carrying 12 random nucleotides, a template-switch adaptor labeled each individual cDNA molecule. TCRdb itself ran the 5' RACE reads through MiXCR, one entry per CDR3 protein. Counted here are more than 500,000 distinct CDR3 sequences, approximately 27% occurring once; the ten biggest clones make up roughly 20%. The sequenced material came from blood. The receptor comes from a woman aged 70-85 years in good health. The chain employs TRBV20-1 and TRBJ2-4, with D maybe TRBD1 (6 bases). This chain's CDR3 is CSAGGIAKNIQYF. The CDR3 nucleotides read TGCAGTGCAGGGGGTATAGCGAAAAACATTCAGTACTTC.